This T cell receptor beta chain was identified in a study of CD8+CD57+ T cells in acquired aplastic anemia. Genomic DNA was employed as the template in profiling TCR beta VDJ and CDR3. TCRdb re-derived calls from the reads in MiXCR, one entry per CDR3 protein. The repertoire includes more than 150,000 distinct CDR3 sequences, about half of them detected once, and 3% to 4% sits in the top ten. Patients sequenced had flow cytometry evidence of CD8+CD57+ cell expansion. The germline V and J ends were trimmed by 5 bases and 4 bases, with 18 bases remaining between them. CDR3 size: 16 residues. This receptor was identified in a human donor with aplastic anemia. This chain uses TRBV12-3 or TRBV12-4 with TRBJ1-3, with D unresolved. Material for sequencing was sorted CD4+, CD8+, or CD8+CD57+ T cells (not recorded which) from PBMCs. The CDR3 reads CASSPRLTSSGNTIYF. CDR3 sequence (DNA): TGTGCCAGCAGTCCCCGCCTGACAAGTAGCGGAAACACCATATATTTT.